Listed below are T cell receptor beta chains from one sample, sequenced in a study of blood T cell repertoires in COVID-19. Assay: immunoSEQ multiplex PCR; the TCRdb copy retains only in-frame clones and omits some. The sample includes approximately 140,000 clones, 80% to 90% of them seen just once. Specimen: PBMCs or T cells enriched from blood (not recorded which). Receptors originate from a woman between 45 and 60 years old who had recovered from COVID-19. Both conserved end residues are part of each CDR3. D genes are given only for firm matches. Where a row states a size, it is once, few, many or the class of an expanded clone; other rows omit it.

j_call clone_size d_call v_call cdr3_aa cdr3_nt
TRBJ1-2 . TRBD1 TRBV5-1 CASSRTTGTGGFGYTF TGCGCCAGCAGCAGGACAACCGGGACAGGGGGCTTTGGCTACACCTTC
TRBJ2-1 . TRBD1 TRBV7-9 CASSQTTQTGANEQFF TGTGCCAGCAGCCAAACGACGCAAACAGGGGCCAATGAGCAGTTCTTC
TRBJ2-7 . TRBD2 TRBV14 CASSPPGLLSYEQYF TGTGCCAGCAGCCCCCCGGGACTATTATCCTACGAGCAGTACTTC
TRBJ1-1 . TRBD1 TRBV7-2 CASSPPGTGNTEAFF TGTGCCAGCAGCCCACCCGGGACAGGGAACACTGAAGCTTTCTTT
TRBJ1-3 . . TRBV23-1 CASSQLIGQTSGNTIYF TGCGCCAGCAGTCAACTCATTGGACAGACCTCTGGAAACACCATATATTTT
TRBJ1-1 . . TRBV20-1 CSAIGHTEAFF TGCAGTGCCATTGGCCATACTGAAGCTTTCTTT
TRBJ2-2 . TRBD2 TRBV3-1/TRBV3-2 CASSQKGVGGGPPGELFF TGTGCCAGCAGCCAGAAGGGGGTTGGCGGGGGGCCCCCCGGGGAGCTGTTTTTT
TRBJ1-3 . . TRBV7-2 CASSSYGNTIYF TGTGCCAGCAGCTCGTATGGAAACACCATATATTTT
TRBJ2-3 . TRBD2 TRBV9 CASSPASSGGLSTDTQYF TGTGCCAGCAGCCCCGCGAGTAGCGGGGGGCTTAGCACAGATACGCAGTATTTT
TRBJ1-2 once TRBD1 TRBV4-1 CASSQDYPPQGFYGYTF TGCGCCAGCAGCCAAGATTATCCCCCACAGGGGTTCTATGGCTACACCTTC
TRBJ2-7 few TRBD1 TRBV10-2 CASSDETGAPFQYF TGCGCCAGCAGTGACGAGACAGGGGCTCCCTTCCAGTACTTC
TRBJ2-1 . . TRBV2 CASLQNNEQFF TGTGCCAGCCTTCAGAACAATGAGCAGTTCTTC
TRBJ2-2 . . TRBV2 CASSEVAGTGELFF TGTGCCAGCAGTGAAGTGGCAGGGACCGGGGAGCTGTTTTTT
TRBJ1-2 few . TRBV29-1 CSVTRANYGYTF TGCAGCGTTACCAGGGCCAACTATGGCTACACCTTC
TRBJ1-2 . TRBD1 TRBV6-4 CASSGQGSAF TGTGCCAGCAGTGGACAGGGTTCAGCCTTC
TRBJ1-6 . . TRBV6-2/TRBV6-3 CASSYSGGLGSPLHF TGTGCCAGCAGTTACTCGGGTGGACTGGGATCACCCCTCCACTTT
TRBJ1-1 once TRBD1 TRBV9 CASSTRTGATEAFF TGTGCCAGCAGCACACGGACAGGGGCCACTGAAGCTTTCTTT
TRBJ2-7 . TRBD2 TRBV3-1/TRBV3-2 CASSRQGAGVGEQYF TGTGCCAGCAGCCGGCAAGGGGCGGGGGTCGGGGAGCAGTACTTC
TRBJ2-7 . TRBD2 TRBV20-1 CSASPGGSLSYEQYF TGCAGTGCTAGTCCCGGGGGGTCCCTTTCCTACGAGCAGTACTTC
TRBJ2-7 . TRBD1 TRBV27 CASSPGTGISGYEQYF TGTGCCAGCAGCCCCGGGACAGGGATTTCGGGCTACGAGCAGTACTTC
TRBJ2-5 . TRBD2 TRBV3-1/TRBV3-2 CASSQDPQRGVGETQYF TGTGCCAGCAGCCAAGATCCCCAGCGGGGGGTGGGAGAGACCCAGTACTTC
TRBJ2-5 . . TRBV9 CASSVGGNTRETQYF TGTGCCAGCAGCGTCGGCGGGAACACTCGGGAGACCCAGTACTTC
TRBJ1-2 . TRBD1 TRBV11-3 CASSLEGTANYGYTF TGTGCCAGCAGCTTAGAGGGGACAGCCAACTATGGCTACACCTTC
TRBJ2-3 . TRBD1 TRBV4-3 CASSQSQDRGADTQYF TGCGCCAGCAGCCAGTCTCAGGACAGGGGGGCAGATACGCAGTATTTT
TRBJ2-7 . TRBD1 TRBV5-1 CASSLPGGTGIYEQYF TGCGCCAGCAGCCTCCCGGGCGGGACAGGGATCTACGAGCAGTACTTC
TRBJ2-7 few . TRBV3-1/TRBV3-2 CASSQVGQTSEQYF TGTGCCAGCAGCCAAGTAGGACAGACCTCGGAGCAGTACTTC
TRBJ2-2 . TRBD2 TRBV5-1 CASSLLTGGPTGELFF TGCGCCAGCAGCTTGCTCACGGGGGGGCCAACCGGGGAGCTGTTTTTT
TRBJ2-5 . . TRBV13 CASSLGPEETQYF TGTGCCAGCAGCTTAGGCCCAGAAGAGACCCAGTACTTC
TRBJ2-7 . TRBD2 TRBV9 CASSVEGSGADEQYF TGTGCCAGCAGCGTAGAGGGGAGCGGGGCCGACGAGCAGTACTTC